This T cell receptor beta chain appears in the sequencing data of a study of blood T cell repertoires in COVID-19. Study information: COVID-19 samples collected from the United States, Italy and Spain covered acute and convalescent phases. PBMCs, B-cell-depleted T cells, or T cells provided the cDNA or gDNA that made up the material.

In the authors' workflow: Counts of nucleated cells, estimated from reference gene primer amplification, were obtained. This table comes from immunoSEQ multiplex PCR, and its TCRdb copy is limited to in-frame clones, with some not included. The V and J calls and clone size are taken from that table; D and trimming were inferred from the DNA. This sample has 140,000 or so clones, with around 80% found just once. CDR1 and CDR2 from the germline V gene are SGDLS and YYNGEE. The J segment lost 7 bases and the V segment lost 5 bases, leaving 12 bases of the junction unmatched. CDR3 size: 15 residues. The sequence derives from a woman aged 45-59 years with acute or convalescent COVID-19. V and J are TRBV9 and TRBJ2-1; TRBD1 matches at 7 bases. Sample: peripheral blood. CDR3 residues: CASSLWLGTDNEQFF. DNA of the CDR3: TGTGCCAGCAGTCTTTGGCTGGGGACAGATAATGAGCAGTTCTTC.